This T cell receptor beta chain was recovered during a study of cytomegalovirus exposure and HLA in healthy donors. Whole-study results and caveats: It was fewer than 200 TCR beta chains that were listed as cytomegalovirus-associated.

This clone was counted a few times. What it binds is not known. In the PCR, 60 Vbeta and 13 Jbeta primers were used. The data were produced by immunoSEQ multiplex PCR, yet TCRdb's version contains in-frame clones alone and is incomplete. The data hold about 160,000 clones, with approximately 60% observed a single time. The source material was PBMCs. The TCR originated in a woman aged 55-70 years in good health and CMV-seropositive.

The CDR3 reads CASSSPRTSGSYEQYF. Written as DNA, the CDR3 is TGTGCCAGCAGTTCCCCTCGGACTAGCGGGAGTTACGAGCAGTACTTC. This rearrangement joins TRBV7-8 to TRBJ2-7; 13 bases line up with TRBD2. With V trimmed by 6 bases and J by 4 bases, 9 bases remained unmatched. Germline-derived CDR1 and CDR2 are SGHVS and FQNEAQ. The CDR3 loop spans 16 amino acids.